Each of the 22 T cell receptor beta chains below was sequenced from the same sample in a study of T-cell reconstitution after alpha-beta-depleted transplantation in children. Library preparation (for TCRbeta) was performed with unique molecular identifiers. TCRdb ran MiXCR on the PCR reads and lists one entry per CDR3 protein. The sample shows roughly 100,000 distinct CDR3 sequences, under 9% of them seen only once. The sample in question was PBMCs, obtained before TCRalphabeta/CD19-depleted stem cell transplant. Every receptor here comes from a boy aged 2-9 years with acute lymphoblastic leukemia, due to receive a stem cell transplant.

A few counts support this clonotype. The chain is built from TRBV12-5 and TRBJ2-6; D possibly uses TRBD1 or TRBD2 (5 bases each). This CDR3 comprises 15 residues. Germline V CDR1 and CDR2: LGHNT, FRNRAP. Trimming pared 5 bases from V and 3 bases from J, leaving 11 bases between. The CDR3 DNA sequence: TGTGCTAGTGGTCGTGGGGGTAATGGGGCCAACGTCCTGACTTTC. It is translated as CASGRGGNGANVLTF.

Comments on this clonotype: A much larger clone is a single base away; this may be a read error. The rearrangement uses TRBV10-3 and TRBJ2-7, with unresolved D. CDR1 and CDR2 from the germline V gene are ENHRY and SYGVKD. Trimming stripped 6 bases from V and 3 bases from J, with 12 bases between. The CDR3 totals 13 residues. Here the CDR3 DNA reads TGTGCCATCAGCCTCTTCTCTGACTACGAGCAGTACTTC. Its protein is CAISLFSDYEQYF.

This clonotype was recorded many times. V gene TRBV5-8 combines with J gene TRBJ2-7, with 8 nucleotides matching TRBD1. CDR3 length: 21 residues. Unmatched junction bases numbered 23, after V lost 0 bases and J lost 3 bases. Germline CDR1 reads SGHTS; CDR2 reads YDEGEE. CDR3 sequence: CASSLDYATGDAPVIDYEQYF. Written as DNA, the CDR3 is TGTGCCAGCAGCTTGGATTACGCGACAGGGGACGCCCCCGTGATCGACTACGAGCAGTACTTC.

This clonotype was picked up one time. The chain is built from TRBV20-1 and TRBJ2-1; D is possibly TRBD1 (6 bases). The CDR3 has 13 amino acids. With 4 bases removed from V and 7 bases from J, the gap between germline ends came to 14 bases. Germline CDR1 reads DFQATT; CDR2 reads SNEGSKA (reference sequence). CDR3 DNA: TGCAGTGCTAACAGGGTAGGAGCGAATGAGCAGTTCTTC. It is translated as CSANRVGANEQFF.

This clonotype was seen a handful of times. The chain recombines TRBV5-1 with TRBJ2-3; 10 bases map to TRBD1. Germline V CDR1 and CDR2: SGHRS, YFSETQ. The J segment lost 1 base and the V segment lost 1 base, leaving 3 bases of the junction unmatched. The length of the CDR3 is 16 residues. As DNA, the CDR3 is TGCGCCAGCAGCTTGTCCGGGACAGGGGGCACAGATACGCAGTATTTT. Translated: CASSLSGTGGTDTQYF.

This clonotype occurred a few times. The DNA for the CDR3 is TGTGCCAGCAGCTTAGCTCACCAGGGCACTGAAGCTTTCTTT. Residues: CASSLAHQGTEAFF. The chain employs TRBV7-2 and TRBJ1-1, with D maybe TRBD1 (5 bases). Germline CDR1 and CDR2: SGHTA and FQGNSA. This CDR3 is built from 14 residues. The ends were cut back, 0 bases at V and 4 bases at J, with 9 bases in the middle.

There are a few counts of this clonotype. The chain combines TRBV4-1 with TRBJ1-2; D possibly corresponds to TRBD1 (6 bases). Per germline, CDR1 MGHRA and CDR2 YSYEKL. The V end lost 4 bases, the J end lost 7 bases, and 19 bases lay between the germline ends. The CDR3 has 15 amino acids. For the CDR3, the DNA is TGCGCCAGCAGCCTAGAGGGGGGGGTCTGGTTTGGCTACACCTTC. Translated: CASSLEGGVWFGYTF.

This clonotype has just a few counts. The genes are TRBV11-3 and TRBJ2-1; 11 positions agree with TRBD2. CDR1 SGHNT and CDR2 YENEEA come from the germline V gene. There are 16 residues in the CDR3. Unmatched junction bases numbered 11, after V lost 5 bases and J lost 8 bases. The CDR3 region is CASSNRASGGNDEQFF. CDR3 in DNA: TGTGCCAGCAGCAATAGGGCTAGCGGGGGGAACGATGAGCAGTTCTTC.

The V and J genes are TRBV29-1 and TRBJ2-1; D may be TRBD2 (6 bases). Germline lookup yields CDR1 SQVTM and CDR2 ANQGSEA. Trimming took 4 bases from V and 9 from J, leaving 16 bases between them. The CDR3 is 13 residues long. Written as DNA, the CDR3 is TGCAGCGTTGGAAGGAGCGGGTCGGGTGAGCAGTTCTTC. Its translation: CSVGRSGSGEQFF.

The chain recombines TRBV11-2 with TRBJ2-2; D is undetermined. The CDR3 loop spans 15 amino acids. V was clipped by 1 base and J by 5 bases, with 11 bases between them. Germline-derived CDR1 and CDR2 are SGHAT and FQNNGV. CDR3 DNA sequence: TGTGCCAGCAGCTTAGTACACGGTGGGACCGGGGAGCTGTTTTTT. As protein: CASSLVHGGTGELFF.

This clonotype was seen many times. J is TRBJ1-2 and V is TRBV3-1; D is unresolved. Germline V gene lookup returns CDR1 LGHDT and CDR2 YNNKEL (reference sequence). The CDR3 length is 14 residues. The V end lost 2 bases, the J end lost 7 bases, and 14 bases lay between the germline ends. The CDR3 loop reads CASSQTSADLGYTF. The CDR3 region has the DNA TGTGCCAGCAGCCAAACAAGCGCGGATCTTGGCTACACCTTC. The full variable domain, rest sourced from reference TRBV3-1 and TRBJ1-2, is DTAVSQTPKYLVTQMGNDKSIKCEQNLGHDTMYWYKQDSKKFLKIMFSYNNKELIINETVPNRFSPKSPDKAHLNLHINSLELGDSAVYFCASSQTSADLGYTFGSGTRLTVV.

This clonotype has a count of ten or more. This chain joins TRBV20-1 and TRBJ1-2; a weak D match, TRBD1 (5 bases). The CDR3 spans 12 residues. Germline values: CDR1 DFQATT, CDR2 SNEGSKA (reference sequence). Trimming removed 1 base at V and 2 bases at J, with 5 bases between. CDR3 DNA: TGCAGTGCTAGAGGACAGAACTATGGCTACACCTTC. The encoded protein is CSARGQNYGYTF.

This clonotype was recorded many times. The chain couples TRBV5-1 to TRBJ2-5; 10 positions match TRBD2. The trim removed 4 bases at V and 7 bases at J, leaving 10 bases unmatched. Germline V gene data show CDR1 as SGHRS and CDR2 as YFSETQ. The CDR3 spans 15 residues. The CDR3 protein is CASSPTSGSLGTQYF. The CDR3 DNA is TGCGCCAGCAGCCCGACTAGCGGGTCCTTGGGGACCCAGTACTTC.

The chain couples TRBV15 to TRBJ1-1, with D unclear. V was cut by 5 bases and J by 1 base, with 11 bases left in between. CDR3 size: 14 residues. Germline V gene data show CDR1 as LNHNV and CDR2 as YYDKDF (reference sequence). The CDR3 nucleotides read TGTGCCACCAGCCGGTTCCTCCCGAACACTGAAGCTTTCTTT. The encoded protein is CATSRFLPNTEAFF.

This clonotype was picked up many times. The CDR3 coding sequence is TGCGCCAGTTCGGGGCAGGGGGTCGACGAGCAGTACTTC. Translation: CASSGQGVDEQYF. This rearrangement joins TRBV5-1 to TRBJ2-7; 7 bases agree with TRBD1. Germline lookup yields CDR1 SGHRS and CDR2 YFSETQ. The CDR3 is 13 amino acids. J was trimmed by 5 bases and V by 8 bases; bases with no gene match: 10.

There are many counts of this clonotype. The chain joins TRBV4-1 to TRBJ2-1, with TRBD2 matching 10 bases. The CDR3 length is 15 residues. The V and J ends lost 4 bases and 6 bases, in that order; junction bases with no gene match: 6. The germline V gene encodes CDR1 MGHRA and CDR2 YSYEKL. Here the CDR3 reads CASSPRTSGSNEQFF. CDR3 nucleotides: TGCGCCAGCAGCCCTCGGACTAGCGGTTCCAATGAGCAGTTCTTC.

This clonotype appeared many times. DNA for the CDR3: TGCGCCAGCAGCCTCCGCCTTAGGCCTAGCGGGGGAGACGCCCAGTACTTC. It translates to CASSLRLRPSGGDAQYF. The rearrangement uses TRBV5-1 and TRBJ2-5; 10 nucleotides align to TRBD2. Germline assignment: CDR1 SGHRS and CDR2 YFSETQ. J lost 9 bases, V lost 4 bases, and 18 bases had no gene match. The CDR3 length is 17 residues.

This clonotype has ten or more counts. The V gene is TRBV12-3 or TRBV12-4, the J gene TRBJ2-2, with 11 bases lining up with TRBD2. With V trimmed by 7 bases and J by 4 bases, 5 bases remained unmatched. The length of the CDR3 is 15 residues. CDR3 bases: TGTGCCAGCACCCTTAGCGGGGGGGCCACCGGGGAGCTGTTTTTT. Translation: CASTLSGGATGELFF.

In its sample, this clonotype was seen many times. This chain connects TRBV4-2 to TRBJ2-5; D assignment may be TRBD1 or TRBD2 (5 bases each). CDR1 and CDR2 (germline): LGHNA, YNFKEQ. The V gene lost 1 base and the J gene lost 4 bases, with 22 bases spanning the gap. The CDR3 runs 18 residues. The CDR3 protein is CASSQGGGGGAPPETQYF. DNA for the CDR3: TGTGCCAGCAGCCAAGGGGGCGGTGGGGGAGCGCCACCAGAGACCCAGTACTTC.

This clonotype was found many times. The chain links TRBV20-1 to TRBJ2-3; D might be TRBD2 (5 bases). Trimming stripped 3 bases from V and 4 bases from J, with 14 bases between. Germline CDR1 DFQATT, CDR2 SNEGSKA (reference sequence). This CDR3 comprises 14 residues. The CDR3 coding sequence is TGCAGTGCTAGCGGGCCCGGGGTGGCAGATACGCAGTATTTT. It codes for CSASGPGVADTQYF.

This clonotype was recorded many times. This chain joins TRBV12-3 or TRBV12-4 and TRBJ2-1; 12 nucleotides match TRBD2. This CDR3 has 17 amino acids. The ends lost 4 bases at V and 2 bases at J; junction bases unmatched: 6. CDR3 sequence: CASSWRLAGAAYNEQFF. In DNA form, the CDR3 reads TGTGCCAGCAGTTGGAGACTAGCGGGGGCCGCCTACAATGAGCAGTTCTTC.

The chain uses TRBV7-9 and TRBJ2-3; the match to TRBD2 covers 7 bases. This CDR3 has 17 amino acids. The germline gives CDR1 SEHNR, CDR2 FQNEAQ (reference sequence). The junction had 11 bases not matched to a gene; V was cut back by 4 bases and J by 1 base. In nucleotides, the CDR3 is TGTGCCAGCAGCTCAGCGATTCGGGGGGTGGGCACAGATACGCAGTATTTT. This translates into CASSSAIRGVGTDTQYF.